This entry is about one TCR beta chain. Antigen specificity is unknown. This same CDR3 is encoded by further DNA sequences in the sample. The V gene lost 5 bases and the J gene lost 5 bases, with 15 bases spanning the gap. This CDR3 region has 14 residues. CDR1 and CDR2 (germline): WNHNN, SYGVQD (reference sequence). This sample stems from a study of cytomegalovirus exposure and HLA in healthy donors. Whole-study findings and limits: Later work showed greater clonal expansion in HLA-associated TCR beta chains than in equally common others.

The study ran its PCR with 60 Vbeta and 13 Jbeta primers. Assay: immunoSEQ multiplex PCR; the TCRdb copy retains only in-frame clones and omits some. This sample has roughly 190,000 clones, with roughly 74% found just once. The material sequenced was PBMCs. This chain joins TRBV10-1 and TRBJ2-5; D is possibly TRBD2 (6 bases). The TCR comes from a female donor in good health and CMV-seronegative. The CDR3 here is CASSQAGGHETQYF. CDR3 nucleotides: TGCGCCAGCAGTCAAGCGGGTGGGCACGAGACCCAGTACTTC.